This TCR beta chain was documented in a study of human T cells and chemical hapten exposure. Overall study: Small volume differences among pooled libraries mainly caused per-sample TCR yield variation. Findings of the study overall: Sensitizing with DPC caused no change in TCRs above 1 in 1000 frequency.

Unfractionated whole blood yielded total RNA. CDR1 KGHDR and CDR2 SFDVKD come from the germline V gene. J was trimmed by 1 base and V by 10 bases; bases with no gene match: 10. The CDR3 extends over 17 amino acids. This clonotype has only a few counts. Its specificity is unknown. The library put unique molecular identifiers onto individual cDNA molecules. Original methodology: The number of TCRs in each sample had a median of about 96,000 and spanned roughly 23,224 to 750,000. Each CDR3 protein is one row after TCRdb ran MiXCR on the 5' RACE reads. In this record, the V and J calls reflect TCRdb's handling and not the investigators' own analysis. The sample holds 110,000 or so distinct CDR3 sequences, around 20% seen once.

The receptor comes from a human donor in good health. V usage is TRBV24-1 and J usage is TRBJ2-6; TRBD1 matches at 9 bases. The DNA for the CDR3 is TGTGCCACAGGTTACCGGACAGGGGAATCTGGGGCCAACGTCCTGACTTTC. It translates to CATGYRTGESGANVLTF.